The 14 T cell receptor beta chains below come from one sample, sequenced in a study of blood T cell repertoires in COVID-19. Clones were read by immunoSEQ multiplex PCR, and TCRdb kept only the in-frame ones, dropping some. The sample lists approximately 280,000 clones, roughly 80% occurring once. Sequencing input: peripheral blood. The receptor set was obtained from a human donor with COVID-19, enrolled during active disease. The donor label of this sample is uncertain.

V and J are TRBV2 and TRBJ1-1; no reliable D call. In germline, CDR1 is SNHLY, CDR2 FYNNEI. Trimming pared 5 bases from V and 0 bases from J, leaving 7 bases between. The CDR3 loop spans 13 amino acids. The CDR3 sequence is CASSLFMNTEAFF. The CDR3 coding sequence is TGTGCCAGCAGTTTGTTTATGAACACTGAAGCTTTCTTT.

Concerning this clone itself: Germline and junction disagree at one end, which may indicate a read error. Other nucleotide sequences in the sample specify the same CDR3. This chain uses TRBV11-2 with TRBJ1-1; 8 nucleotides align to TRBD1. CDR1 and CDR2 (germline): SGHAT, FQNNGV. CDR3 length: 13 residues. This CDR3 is CASSLDRGTEAFF. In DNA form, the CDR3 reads TGTGCCAGCAGCCTAGACAGGGGCACTGAAGCTTTCTTT.

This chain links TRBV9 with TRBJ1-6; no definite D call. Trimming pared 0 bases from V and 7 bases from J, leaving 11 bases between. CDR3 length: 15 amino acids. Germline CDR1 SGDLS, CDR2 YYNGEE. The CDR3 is CASSVGGGLNSPLHF. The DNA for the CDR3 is TGTGCCAGCAGCGTAGGTGGCGGATTAAATTCACCCCTCCACTTT.

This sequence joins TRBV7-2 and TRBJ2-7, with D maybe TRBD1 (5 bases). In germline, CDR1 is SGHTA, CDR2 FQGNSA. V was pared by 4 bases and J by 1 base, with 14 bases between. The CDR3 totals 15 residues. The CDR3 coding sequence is TGTGCCAGCAGCTCCCCAGGGCGACGGTCCTACGAGCAGTACTTC. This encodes CASSSPGRRSYEQYF.

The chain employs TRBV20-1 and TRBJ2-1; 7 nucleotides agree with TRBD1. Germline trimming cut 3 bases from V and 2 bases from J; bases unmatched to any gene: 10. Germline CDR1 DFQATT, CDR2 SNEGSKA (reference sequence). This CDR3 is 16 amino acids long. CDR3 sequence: CSASPNDRAPYNEQFF. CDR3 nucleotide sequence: TGCAGTGCTAGTCCCAACGACAGGGCGCCCTACAATGAGCAGTTCTTC.

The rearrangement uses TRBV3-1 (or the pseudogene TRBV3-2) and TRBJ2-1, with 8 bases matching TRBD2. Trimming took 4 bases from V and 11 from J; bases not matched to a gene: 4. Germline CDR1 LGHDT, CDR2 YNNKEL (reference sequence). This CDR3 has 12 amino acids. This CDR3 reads CASSLLAGKQFF. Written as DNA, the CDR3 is TGTGCCAGCAGCCTTTTAGCGGGAAAGCAGTTCTTC.

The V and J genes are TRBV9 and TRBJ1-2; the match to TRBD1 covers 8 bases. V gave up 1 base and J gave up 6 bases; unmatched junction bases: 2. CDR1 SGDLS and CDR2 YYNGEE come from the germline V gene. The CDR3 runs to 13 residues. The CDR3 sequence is CASSVNRGDGYTF. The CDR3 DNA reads TGTGCCAGCAGCGTAAACAGGGGGGATGGCTACACCTTC. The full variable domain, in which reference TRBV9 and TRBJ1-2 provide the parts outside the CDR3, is DSGVTQTPKHLITATGQRVTLRCSPRSGDLSVYWYQQSLDQGLQFLIQYYNGEERAKGNILERFSAQQFPDLHSELNLSSLELGDSALYFCASSVNRGDGYTFGSGTRLTVV.

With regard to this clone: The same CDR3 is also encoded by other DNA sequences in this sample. The CDR3 spells CASSFGLAGEGNEQFF. The CDR3 DNA reads as TGTGCCAGCAGCTTTGGACTAGCGGGAGAGGGCAATGAGCAGTTCTTC. The chain has TRBV7-2 and TRBJ2-1, with TRBD2 matching over 13 bases. Per the germline V gene, CDR1 is SGHTA and CDR2 is FQGNSA. The junction had 5 bases not matched to a gene; V was cut back by 3 bases and J by 6 bases. This CDR3 is 16 amino acids long.

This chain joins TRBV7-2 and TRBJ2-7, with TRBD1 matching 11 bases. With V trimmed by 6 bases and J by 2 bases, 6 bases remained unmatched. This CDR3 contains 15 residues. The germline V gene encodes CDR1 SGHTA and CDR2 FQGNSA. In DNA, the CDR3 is TGTGCCAGCAGTCTGCAGGGACAGGGGGCCTACGAGCAGTACTTC. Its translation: CASSLQGQGAYEQYF.

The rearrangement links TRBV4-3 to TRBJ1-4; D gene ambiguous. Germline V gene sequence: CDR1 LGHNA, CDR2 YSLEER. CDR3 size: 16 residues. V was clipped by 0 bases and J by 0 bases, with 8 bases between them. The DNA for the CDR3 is TGCGCCAGCAGCCAAGACGAGAGAGCAACTAATGAAAAACTGTTTTTT. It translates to CASSQDERATNEKLFF.

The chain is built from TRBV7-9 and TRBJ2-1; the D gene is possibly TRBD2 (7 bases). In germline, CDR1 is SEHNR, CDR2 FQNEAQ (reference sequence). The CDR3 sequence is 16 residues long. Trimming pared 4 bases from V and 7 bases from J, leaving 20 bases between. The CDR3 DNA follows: TGTGCCAGCAGCTCCTCAACGGGGGGCGCCCGGAATGAGCAGTTCTTC. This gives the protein CASSSSTGGARNEQFF.

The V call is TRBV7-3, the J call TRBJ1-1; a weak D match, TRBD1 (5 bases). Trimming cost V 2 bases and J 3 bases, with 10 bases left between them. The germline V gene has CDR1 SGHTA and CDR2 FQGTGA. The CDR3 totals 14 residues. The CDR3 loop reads CASSLLGQDTEAFF. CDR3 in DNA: TGTGCCAGCAGCTTATTGGGGCAGGACACTGAAGCTTTCTTT.

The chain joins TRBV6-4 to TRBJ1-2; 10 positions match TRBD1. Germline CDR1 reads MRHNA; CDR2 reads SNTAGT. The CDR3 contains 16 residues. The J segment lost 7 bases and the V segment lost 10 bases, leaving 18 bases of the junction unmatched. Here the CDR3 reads CATSSGSAGTGVGYTF. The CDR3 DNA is TGTGCCACCAGCTCCGGCAGCGCCGGGACAGGGGTTGGCTACACCTTC.

Here the CDR3 reads CASSYSSTGGDYEQYF. In nucleotides, the CDR3 is TGTGCCAGCAGCTATTCATCGACAGGGGGCGACTACGAGCAGTACTTC. J is TRBJ2-7 and V is TRBV3-1 (or the pseudogene TRBV3-2), with 10 bases aligning to TRBD1. With 5 bases clipped from V and 3 bases from J, the junction kept 10 bases outside the gene matches. Germline-derived CDR1 and CDR2 are LGHDT and YNNKEL (reference sequence). This CDR3 has 16 amino acids.